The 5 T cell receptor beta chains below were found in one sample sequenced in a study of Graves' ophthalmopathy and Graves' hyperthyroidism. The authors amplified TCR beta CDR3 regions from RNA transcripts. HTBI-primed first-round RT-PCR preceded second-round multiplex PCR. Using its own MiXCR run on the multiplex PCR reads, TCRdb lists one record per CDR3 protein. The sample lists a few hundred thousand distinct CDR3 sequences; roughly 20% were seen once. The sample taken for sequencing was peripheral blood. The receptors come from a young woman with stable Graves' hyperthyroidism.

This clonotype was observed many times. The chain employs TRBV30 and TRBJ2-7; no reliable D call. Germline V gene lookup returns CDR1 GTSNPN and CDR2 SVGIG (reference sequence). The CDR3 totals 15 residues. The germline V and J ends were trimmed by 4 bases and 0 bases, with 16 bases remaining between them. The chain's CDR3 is CAWKAPASFSYEQYF. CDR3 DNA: TGTGCCTGGAAGGCCCCCGCTTCTTTCTCCTACGAGCAGTACTTC.

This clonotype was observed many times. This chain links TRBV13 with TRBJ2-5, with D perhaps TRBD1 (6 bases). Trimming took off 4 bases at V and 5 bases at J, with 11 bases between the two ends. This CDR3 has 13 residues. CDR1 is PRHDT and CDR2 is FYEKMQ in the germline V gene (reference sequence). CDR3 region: CASSSTGTETQYF. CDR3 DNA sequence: TGTGCCAGCAGCTCAACAGGGACGGAGACCCAGTACTTC. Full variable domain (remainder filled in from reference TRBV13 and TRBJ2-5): AAGVIQSPRHLIKEKRETATLKCYPIPRHDTVYWYQQGPGQDPQFLISFYEKMQSDKGSIPDRFSAQQFSDYHSELNMSSLELGDSALYFCASSSTGTETQYFGPGTRLLVL.

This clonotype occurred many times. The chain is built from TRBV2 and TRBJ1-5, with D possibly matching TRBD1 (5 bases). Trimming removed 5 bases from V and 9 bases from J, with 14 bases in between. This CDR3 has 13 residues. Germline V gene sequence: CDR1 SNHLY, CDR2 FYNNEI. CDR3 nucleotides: TGTGCCAGCAGTCCCGGGGCCGGCTGGCCCCAGCATTTT. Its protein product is CASSPGAGWPQHF.

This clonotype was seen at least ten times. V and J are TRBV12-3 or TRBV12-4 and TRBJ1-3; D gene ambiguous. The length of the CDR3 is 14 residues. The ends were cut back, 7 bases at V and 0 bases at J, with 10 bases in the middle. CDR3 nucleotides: TGTGCCAGCACCCCCGGGTTCTCTGGAAACACCATATATTTT. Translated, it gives CASTPGFSGNTIYF.

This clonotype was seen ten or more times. CDR3 region: CASSLSETYEQYF. The CDR3 coding sequence is TGTGCCAGCAGTTTATCGGAAACCTACGAGCAGTACTTC. This chain links TRBV6-2 or TRBV6-3 with TRBJ2-7; D uncertain. V was cut by 4 bases and J by 2 bases, with 9 bases left in between. The CDR3 totals 13 residues. CDR1 MNHEY and CDR2 SVGEGT come from the germline V gene.